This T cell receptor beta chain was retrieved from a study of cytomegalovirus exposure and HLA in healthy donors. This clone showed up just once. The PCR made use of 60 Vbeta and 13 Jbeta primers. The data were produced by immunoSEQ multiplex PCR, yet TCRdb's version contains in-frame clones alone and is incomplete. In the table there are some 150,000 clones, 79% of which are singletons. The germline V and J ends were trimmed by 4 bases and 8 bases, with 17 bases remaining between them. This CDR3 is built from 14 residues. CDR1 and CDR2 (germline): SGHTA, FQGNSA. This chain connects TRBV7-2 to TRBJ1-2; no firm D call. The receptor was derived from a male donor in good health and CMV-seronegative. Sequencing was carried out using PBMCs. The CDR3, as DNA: TGTGCCAGCAGCTCCGGACGGAGGTCAGGAGGCTACACCTTC. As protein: CASSSGRRSGGYTF. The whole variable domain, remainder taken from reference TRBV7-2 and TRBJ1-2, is GAGVSQSPSNKVTEKGKDVELRCDPISGHTALYWYRQSLGQGLEFLIYFQGNSAPDKSGLPSDRFSAERTGGSVSTLTIQRTQQEDSAVYLCASSSGRRSGGYTFGSGTRLTVV.